These 9 T cell receptor beta chains came from one sample sequenced in a study of regulatory T cells in long-lasting Graves disease. Through Arm-PCR of CDR3 regions and iRepertoire HTBI primers, TCR beta libraries were built. TCRdb re-derived calls from the multiplex PCR reads in MiXCR, one entry per CDR3 protein. The sample lists about 220,000 distinct CDR3 sequences; less than 20% were seen once. Time point given: newly diagnosed GD, antithyroid drugs for less than 3 months. Extracted RNA from PBMCs served as the source of the TCR library. Separately, the same data were catalogued under a study of T cells in Graves' hyperthyroidism and ophthalmopathy.

This sample comprised peripheral blood mononuclear cells (PBMCs), obtained at new diagnosis, from a patient treated with antithyroid drugs. These receptors originate from a woman aged 25 to 39 with Graves disease.

Details on this clonotype: Just one base apart from a much larger clone, this may be a read error. This chain joins TRBV30 and TRBJ2-7; D might be TRBD1 (6 bases). Trimming left V 2 bases short and J 2 bases short, with 10 bases between. Germline V gene lookup returns CDR1 GTSNPN and CDR2 SVGIG (reference sequence). The CDR3 is 13 amino acids. CDR3 nucleotide sequence: TGTGCCTGGAGTTTAAACAGGGCCTACGAGCAGTACTTC. It codes for CAWSLNRAYEQYF.

In its sample, this clonotype was seen many times. The V call is TRBV4-1, the J call TRBJ1-2; D gene uncertain. The CDR3 totals 17 residues. Trimming pared 1 base from V and 2 bases from J, leaving 17 bases between. In germline, CDR1 is MGHRA, CDR2 YSYEKL. CDR3 loop: CASSQGWSQESNYGYTF. The CDR3 nucleotides read TGCGCCAGCAGCCAAGGATGGTCTCAGGAGTCAAACTATGGCTACACCTTC.

This clonotype was seen repeatedly, ten times or more. The chain combines TRBV27 with TRBJ1-1, with TRBD1 as a possible D gene (5 bases). The CDR3 contains 14 residues. V lost 6 bases, J lost 1 base, and 12 bases lay in between. Germline values: CDR1 MNHEY, CDR2 SMNVEV (reference sequence). The chain's CDR3 is CASSRDHRNTEAFF. CDR3 bases: TGTGCCAGCAGCAGGGACCACAGGAACACTGAAGCTTTCTTT.

This clonotype appeared many times. The V gene is TRBV18, the J gene TRBJ2-7; either TRBD1 or TRBD2 may fit D (5 bases each). Trimming took 3 bases from V and 3 from J, leaving 9 bases between them. The CDR3 loop spans 13 amino acids. The germline V gene has CDR1 KGHSH and CDR2 LQKENI. CDR3 nucleotide sequence: TGTGCCAGCTCACCTCTGGGGGACTACGAGCAGTACTTC. This gives the protein CASSPLGDYEQYF. Full variable domain (missing parts from reference TRBV18 and TRBJ2-7): NAGVMQNPRHLVRRRGQEARLRCSPMKGHSHVYWYRQLPEEGLKFMVYLQKENIIDESGMPKERFSAEFPKEGPSILRIQQVVRGDSAAYFCASSPLGDYEQYFGPGTRLTVT.

The chain carries TRBV5-6 and TRBJ2-1; 13 nucleotides line up with TRBD2. The CDR3 contains 16 residues. Germline loops: CDR1 SGHDT, CDR2 YYEEEE. V lost 4 bases and J lost 3; bases outside the gene matches: 4. In DNA, the CDR3 is TGTGCCAGCAGCCTGGGACTAGCGGGGTTCTACAATGAGCAGTTCTTC. As protein: CASSLGLAGFYNEQFF.

This clonotype has at least ten counts. V and J are TRBV4-1 and TRBJ1-1; 7 nucleotides line up with TRBD1. Germline V gives CDR1 MGHRA, CDR2 YSYEKL. There are 17 residues in the CDR3. The V and J ends lost 0 bases and 0 bases, in that order; junction bases with no gene match: 7. In nucleotides, the CDR3 is TGCGCCAGCAGCCAAGACAACAGGGGTTACATGAACACTGAAGCTTTCTTT. Protein: CASSQDNRGYMNTEAFF.

Regarding this clonotype: One base separates it from a far larger clone, so it is likely a read error. This chain links TRBV6-9 with TRBJ2-7; D gene unclear. Germline V CDR1 and CDR2: MNHGY, SVAAGI. Between the trimmed V and J ends, which lost 4 bases and 4 bases, there was a span of 20 bases. The CDR3 totals 16 residues. This CDR3 reads CASSLIPGLLEYEQYF. The DNA of the CDR3 is TGTGCCAGCAGTTTAATACCGGGTCTGTTGGAATACGAGCAGTACTTC.

This clonotype was seen repeatedly, ten times or more. V usage is TRBV30 and J usage is TRBJ1-2; no definite D call. This CDR3 has 12 residues. CDR1 and CDR2 (germline): GTSNPN, SVGIG (reference sequence). Trimming took off 2 bases at V and 5 bases at J, with 9 bases between the two ends. The CDR3: CAWSPGDYGYTF. The DNA of the CDR3 is TGTGCCTGGAGTCCCGGAGATTATGGCTACACCTTC.

This clonotype showed up many times. V is TRBV30 and J is TRBJ1-1; 9 bases match TRBD1. V shed 3 bases and J 5 bases; nucleotides not matched to a gene: 7. This CDR3 comprises 14 residues. The germline V gene encodes CDR1 GTSNPN and CDR2 SVGIG (reference sequence). CDR3 coding DNA: TGTGCCTGGAGCCCCGGACAGGGGAGAACTGAAGCTTTCTTT. As protein: CAWSPGQGRTEAFF.